This T cell receptor (beta chain) was sequenced during a study of T cells in Graves' hyperthyroidism and ophthalmopathy. Overall study findings and caveats: Ophthalmopathy was model-predicted a median roughly 6.5 months pre-onset.

Germline loops: CDR1 ENHRY, CDR2 SYGVKD. Trimming took off 10 bases at V and 7 bases at J, with 14 bases between the two ends. This CDR3 is built from 13 residues. Amplified regions were TCR beta CDR3 sequences from RNA transcripts. A first-round RT-PCR of the TCR CDR3 used the HTBI primer set. Each CDR3 protein is one row after TCRdb ran MiXCR on the multiplex PCR reads. The sample has about 130,000 distinct CDR3 sequences, approximately 20% seen once. Together with thyroid ultrasound, orbital computed tomography, serum thyroxine and TRAb, clinical symptoms were used for diagnoses. In regard to this clonotype: The antigen remains unidentified.

Material for sequencing was blood. The sequence was collected from a woman between 50 and 59 years old with Graves' hyperthyroidism that later progressed to Graves' ophthalmopathy. J is TRBJ1-6 and V is TRBV10-3, with D perhaps TRBD1 (5 bases). The CDR3 protein is CATGEGKNSPLHF. CDR3 nucleotides: TGTGCCACTGGGGAGGGGAAGAATTCACCCCTCCACTTT.